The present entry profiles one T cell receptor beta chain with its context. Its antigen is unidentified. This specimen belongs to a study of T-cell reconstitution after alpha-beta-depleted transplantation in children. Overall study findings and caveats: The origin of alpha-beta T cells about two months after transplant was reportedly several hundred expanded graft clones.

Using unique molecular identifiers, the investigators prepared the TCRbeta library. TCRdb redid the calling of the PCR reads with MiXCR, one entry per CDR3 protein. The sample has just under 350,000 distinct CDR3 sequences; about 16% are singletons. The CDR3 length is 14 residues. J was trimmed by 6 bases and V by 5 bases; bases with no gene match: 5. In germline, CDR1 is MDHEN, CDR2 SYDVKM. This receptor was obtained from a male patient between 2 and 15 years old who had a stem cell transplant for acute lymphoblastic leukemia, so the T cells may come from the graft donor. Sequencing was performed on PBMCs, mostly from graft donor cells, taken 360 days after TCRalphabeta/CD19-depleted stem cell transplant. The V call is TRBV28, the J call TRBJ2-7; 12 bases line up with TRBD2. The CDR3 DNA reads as TGTGCCAGCAGTCCGGGACTAGCGGGTATCGAGCAGTACTTC. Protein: CASSPGLAGIEQYF.